This TCR beta chain stems from a study of T cell clones after liver transplantation (dated by TCRdb to the late 2010s). With regard to the full study: The samples were obtained from ITN030ST, a randomized trial that attempted immunosuppression withdrawal within 2 years after liver transplantation. Blood samples were collected pre-transplant, pre-randomization before withdrawal, and post-randomization after either complete withdrawal or failed withdrawal. As an antigen-independent comparator for the donor-reactive sequences, third party-reactive TCRbeta sequences from pre-transplant MLRs were identified as well. Subjects received no induction therapy and standard immunosuppression until randomization at 12-24 months post-transplant. Three of the eight recipients were HCV-positive; the others were transplanted for non-autoimmune, non-viral indications. Of the 8 liver transplant recipients making up the studied cohort, 3 were classified as tolerant and 5 as non-tolerant. Tolerance was defined as complete withdrawal of immunosuppression for at least one year without a rise in liver enzymes beyond twice the upper limit of normal. Donor-reactive T cell clones were identified using TCRbeta sequencing after a pre-transplant mixed lymphocyte reaction and were then followed in post-transplant blood.

Sequences LGHNA (CDR1) and YSLEER (CDR2) are obtained from the germline V gene. Germline trimming amounts to 0 bases on V and 3 bases on J, with 16 as the count of junction bases outside the gene matches. The CDR3 numbers 20 residues from cysteine through phenylalanine. CDR3 DNA only is kept here, 60 bases in frame from base 1. What the research found in general, with its limitations: In 5 of 8 subjects, circulating donor-reactive CD4 TCRbeta sequences decreased significantly after transplant, regardless of tolerance or HCV status. The conclusions were considered preliminary, being limited by small, heterogeneous patient numbers and non-standardized post-transplant time points. In two subjects, low numbers of available donor cells limited the measurable donor-reactive repertoire. Because allograft tissue specimens were not available, migration of donor-reactive T cells into the graft, rather than deletion, may have occurred. The decline in donor-reactive sequences exceeded the decline in third party-reactive sequences, suggesting partial antigen-specific deletion that was unrelated to withdrawal success. When repertoire turnover was accounted for, significantly reduced detection of donor-reactive sequences was found in 7 of 8 subjects for CD4 and in 8 of 8 subjects for CD8.

Note on this clone: Its binding antigen is unknown. Per-base quality was not reported, and no clone a single base away is much larger than it.

Frozen genomic DNA underwent high-throughput TCRbeta CDR3 sequencing by immunoSEQ, including PCR amplification, mapping, bias correction and internal controls. The study's own analysis went as follows. Productive rearrangements were kept, and unique TCRbeta sequences were defined by CDR3 nucleotide sequence plus V and J gene. Donor-reactive sequences required at least 5-fold expansion in CFSE-low cells versus unstimulated pre-transplant cells and at least 0.01% frequency. Minimum frequency thresholds were set for each subject on the basis of the unstimulated sample with the lowest template count, so that a detection power of at least 90% was ensured. Jensen-Shannon divergence between the top 1000 TCRbeta sequences post-transplant and pre-transplant was used to measure repertoire turnover. Changes in detection of donor-reactive sequences were assessed with two-sided Fisher's exact tests. This immuneACCESS table, as held by TCRdb, lists in-frame sequences with V and J called but not all clones. Of the missing ones, under half trace to an unresolved V gene in checked studies; the others have no known cause. Clone size and V and J calls were adopted from that table, with D and trimming inferred from the DNA. In all, the sample holds some 15,000 clones, and approximately 91% of those were seen once. The biggest ten clones account for approximately 50% of the sample.

The time point label here, explained by the study, means: pre-transplant. Unstimulated PBMCs, after thawing, were stained for CD3, CD4 and CD8 and then FACS-sorted into CD3+CD4+ and CD3+CD8+ populations. All 8 studied subjects were randomized to withdrawal of immunosuppression. The Qiagen DNeasy Blood and Tissue Kit was used to isolate genomic DNA. The starting material was CD8+ T cells from blood, obtained before liver transplant. The origin of this receptor is a human donor who received a liver transplant. The sequence links TRBV4-3 to TRBJ2-7, and TRBD2 aligns with 11 junction nucleotides. The CDR3 reads CASSQEDGLLGTSGYYEQYF. The nucleotide sequence is TGCGCCAGCAGCCAAGAGGACGGTTTGTTGGGGACTAGCGGATACTACGAGCAGTACTTC.